The next 18 T cell receptor beta chains were all read from a single sample in a study of CD8+CD57+ T cells in acquired aplastic anemia (dated by TCRdb to 2016 to 2019). The instrument was an Illumina HiSeq 2000. Profiling of TCR beta VDJ combinations and CDR3 sequences used genomic DNA as the template. In TCRdb, the public reads were trimmed at Q25 with fastp and aligned with MiXCR, with productive beta chains retained. Records with the same CDR3 protein are collapsed into one entry carrying the most frequent genes and DNA. This sample is represented by roughly 190,000 distinct CDR3 sequences; around 59% of them were singletons. About a sixth of the sample goes to the ten largest clones. Sequencing was performed on sorted CD4+, CD8+, or CD8+CD57+ T cells (not recorded which) from PBMCs. Receptors originate from a human donor in good health, serving as a control.

This clonotype has at least ten counts. The chain couples TRBV7-3 to TRBJ1-1; tentative D call: TRBD1 (6 bases). The CDR3 loop spans 15 amino acids. Germline V gene data show CDR1 as SGHTA and CDR2 as FQGTGA. The V gene lost 1 base and the J gene lost 7 bases, with 16 bases spanning the gap. CDR3 DNA sequence: TGTGCCAGCAGCTTAAGTGGACAGCGAAATTATGAAGCTTTCTTT. Translating it yields CASSLSGQRNYEAFF.

In this sample, this clonotype turned up many times. J is TRBJ2-7 and V is TRBV3-1; 7 nucleotides align to TRBD1. J lost 6 bases, V lost 3 bases, and 5 bases had no gene match. CDR3 size: 13 residues. The germline V gene encodes CDR1 LGHDT and CDR2 YNNKEL (reference sequence). CDR3: CASSQRQGREQYF. CDR3 DNA sequence: TGTGCCAGCAGCCAGCGACAGGGCCGCGAGCAGTACTTC.

This clonotype was picked up many times. The CDR3 sequence is CASSPWDLNTGELFF. CDR3 nucleotides: TGTGCCAGCAGCCCTTGGGACCTGAACACCGGGGAGCTGTTTTTT. The J gene is TRBJ2-2, the V gene TRBV7-8; either TRBD1 or TRBD2 may supply D (5 bases each). The CDR3 length is 15 residues. V dropped 5 bases and J dropped 1 base, with 11 bases sitting between them. The V gene's germline CDR1 is SGHVS and CDR2 FQNEAQ.

In the case of this clonotype: One junction end does not reproduce the germline sequence, and a read error may be involved. The rearrangement joins TRBV7-6 to TRBJ2-5; 14 bases line up with TRBD2. The CDR3 consists of 17 residues. CDR1 SGHVS and CDR2 FNYEAQ come from the germline V gene. This CDR3 reads CASSLSTTSGGAETQYF. CDR3 DNA sequence: TGTGCTAGCAGCCTAAGTACGACTAGCGGGGGGGCGGAGACCCAGTACTTC.

The J gene is TRBJ1-2, the V gene TRBV15, with a possible D match to TRBD1 (6 bases). Germline V gives CDR1 LNHNV, CDR2 YYDKDF (reference sequence). The CDR3 covers 13 residues. V lost 5 bases and J lost 6, with 13 bases in between. The chain's CDR3 is CATSLTGGDGYTF. The CDR3 DNA sequence: TGTGCCACCAGCCTAACGGGGGGCGATGGCTACACCTTC.

This clonotype has just one count. This chain joins TRBV7-3 and TRBJ2-3, with 9 bases fitting TRBD2. V lost 3 bases to trimming and J lost 3 bases; unmatched junction nucleotides: 7. The CDR3 is made up of 16 amino acids. Germline V gene data show CDR1 as SGHTA and CDR2 as FQGTGA. CDR3 DNA: TGTGCCAGCAGCTTGGGTAGCGGGGGTTATACAGATACGCAGTATTTT. This gives the protein CASSLGSGGYTDTQYF. Using reference TRBV7-3 and TRBJ2-3 for the parts outside the CDR3, the full variable domain is GAGVSQTPSNKVTEKGKYVELRCDPISGHTALYWYRQSLGQGPEFLIYFQGTGAADDSGLPNDRFFAVRPEGSVSTLKIQRTERGDSAVYLCASSLGSGGYTDTQYFGPGTRLTVL.

This CDR3 reads CASRTRSGQLNQPQHF. The CDR3, as DNA: TGTGCCAGCAGGACCCGTTCGGGACAGCTCAATCAGCCCCAGCATTTT. This sequence joins TRBV7-9 and TRBJ1-5; 7 positions agree with TRBD1. Trimming cost V 6 bases and J 3 bases; bases outside gene matches: 11. This CDR3 has 16 amino acids. The germline V gene has CDR1 SEHNR and CDR2 FQNEAQ (reference sequence).

As for this clonotype: The conserved final phenylalanine or tryptophan is absent from the CDR3, which likely points to a read error. The DNA is omitted, as the CDR3 cannot be located on it reliably, and the CDR3 follows TCRdb's listing. The chain carries TRBV7-6 and TRBJ2-7; TRBD1 is the table's D call and was not checked against the DNA. The CDR3 totals 16 residues, both ends included. Germline CDR1 SGHVS, CDR2 FNYEAQ. The CDR3 sequence: CASSLTFGQGRPTSST.

The V and J genes are TRBV15 and TRBJ2-1; 7 bases agree with TRBD1. The trim removed 1 base at V and 3 bases at J, leaving 6 bases unmatched. In germline, CDR1 is LNHNV, CDR2 YYDKDF (reference sequence). This CDR3 has 16 residues. CDR3 region: CATSRGQGVIYNEQFF. CDR3 bases: TGTGCCACCAGCAGAGGACAGGGTGTTATCTACAATGAGCAGTTCTTC.

This clonotype was seen a handful of times. The chain joins TRBV6-5 to TRBJ1-5; TRBD1 matches at 10 bases. The CDR3 has 17 residues. The germline gives CDR1 MNHEY, CDR2 SVGAGI. V shed 6 bases, J shed 0 bases, and the junction held 8 bases outside the gene matches. The CDR3 DNA sequence: TGTGCCAGCAGGAAGGACAGGGGGAAGGGTAGCAATCAGCCCCAGCATTTT. Protein sequence: CASRKDRGKGSNQPQHF.

V is TRBV15 and J is TRBJ1-5; D gene uncertain. This CDR3 region has 14 residues. Trimming removed 3 bases at V and 3 bases at J, with 9 bases between. Germline V CDR1 and CDR2: LNHNV, YYDKDF (reference sequence). CDR3 sequence reads: CATSSDNYNQPQHF. As DNA, the CDR3 is TGTGCCACCAGCAGTGACAACTACAATCAGCCCCAGCATTTT.

In its sample, this clonotype was seen many times. The genes are TRBV6-5 and TRBJ1-2; D possibly corresponds to TRBD1 (6 bases). Trimming removed 0 bases from V and 12 bases from J, with 20 bases in between. Germline CDR1 reads MNHEY; CDR2 reads SVGAGI. The CDR3 consists of 15 residues. The CDR3 DNA reads TGTGCCAGCAGTTACTCGAGGACAGCTTTCTTCGGGAACACCTTC. Amino acids: CASSYSRTAFFGNTF.

The chain recombines TRBV7-2 with TRBJ1-5; the D is unclear. The germline V gene has CDR1 SGHTA and CDR2 FQGNSA. CDR3 length equals 15 residues. V lost 1 base to trimming and J lost 4 bases, with 11 bases between them. The CDR3 bases are TGTGCCAGCAGCTTAGTAGACGGCCAAAATCAGCCCCAGCATTTT. As protein: CASSLVDGQNQPQHF. Full variable domain (remainder filled in from reference TRBV7-2 and TRBJ1-5): GAGVSQSPSNKVTEKGKDVELRCDPISGHTALYWYRQSLGQGLEFLIYFQGNSAPDKSGLPSDRFSAERTGGSVSTLTIQRTQQEDSAVYLCASSLVDGQNQPQHFGDGTRLSIL.

Worth noting for this clonotype: A much larger clone is a single base away; this may be a read error. The V and J genes are TRBV20-1 and TRBJ2-5; the D gene is possibly TRBD2 (6 bases). The CDR3 sequence is 16 residues long. CDR1 is DFQATT, CDR2 SNEGSKA, per germline (reference sequence). Here the CDR3 reads CSARGTGGGVRETRYF. CDR3 nucleotides: TGCAGTGCTAGAGGGACTGGTGGAGGGGTCCGGGAGACCCGGTACTTC.

Turning to this clonotype: An end of the junction does not agree with germline; a read error may underlie this. V usage is TRBV7-9 and J usage is TRBJ1-6; D remains ambiguous. The CDR3 has 14 residues. Germline V CDR1 and CDR2: SEHNR, FQNEAQ (reference sequence). CDR3 protein: CASSLGDYSSPLHF. Here the CDR3 DNA reads TGTGCCAGCAGCTTGGGAGATTATAGTTCACCCCTCCACTTT.

This clonotype was counted only a few times. As DNA, the CDR3 is TGCAGTGCTAGAGATTTAAGGACAGGGAAAAACAATGAGCAGTATTTT. Translated: CSARDLRTGKNNEQYF. The chain is built from TRBV20-1 and TRBJ2-3; TRBD1 matches 8 bases. CDR1 is DFQATT, CDR2 SNEGSKA, per germline (reference sequence). This CDR3 is built from 16 residues. V gave up 0 bases and J gave up 11 bases; unmatched junction bases: 16.

J is TRBJ2-1 and V is TRBV7-4; 8 bases are a match to TRBD2. Germline CDR1 and CDR2: SGHVT and SQSDAQ. The CDR3 has 16 amino acids. V gave up 5 bases and J gave up 9 bases; unmatched junction bases: 15. This CDR3 reads CASSLYLRSGGGEQFF. CDR3 coding DNA: TGTGCCAGCAGCCTCTACCTCAGAAGCGGGGGAGGTGAGCAGTTCTTC.

J is TRBJ2-7 and V is TRBV11-2; 11 bases match TRBD2. Germline V gives CDR1 SGHAT, CDR2 FQNNGV. J gave up 4 bases and V 8 bases, and 7 bases lay outside the gene matches. The CDR3 contains 14 residues. This CDR3 is CASGDGTSGYEQYF. For the CDR3, the DNA is TGTGCCAGCGGCGACGGGACTAGCGGATACGAGCAGTACTTC.